This T cell receptor (beta chain) was documented in a study of Ad26.COV2.S vaccination and SARS-CoV-2 variants. Overall study: Enrolled in COV1001, the donor was in the Ad26.COV2.S trial arm, which received the vaccine.

Findings and caveats of the study: Among vaccine recipients, spike-specific TCR breadth exceeded that of placebo recipients. Similar non-spike TCR breadth was seen in vaccine and placebo recipients.

The CDR3 runs to 13 residues. V shed 6 bases, J shed 6 bases, and the junction held 6 bases outside the gene matches. Germline loops: CDR1 MNHEY, CDR2 SVGAGI. Assay: immunoSEQ multiplex PCR; the TCRdb copy retains only in-frame clones and omits some. The repertoire includes about 350,000 clones, roughly 89% of them detected once, and just under 5% sits in the top ten. The treatment is: 15 to 20 received Ad26.COV2.S at low or high dose, single or two shots; several received placebo; per-sample allocation not given. The samples were gathered on day 63 after the first injection of vaccine or placebo. This person who donated was an adult of 18-55 years in Boston. This clone was picked up a small number of times. As yet, its antigen is unknown. Other DNA variants within this sample encode the same CDR3.

The sequencing here drew on peripheral blood, taken in a trial of Ad26.COV2.S vaccine versus placebo. This rearrangement joins TRBV6-5 to TRBJ1-1; 8 bases map to TRBD1. This receptor was obtained from a person aged 18-60 years who received the Ad26.COV2.S COVID-19 vaccine or a placebo. The CDR3 here is CASRDRVFAEAFF. CDR3 sequence (DNA): TGTGCCAGCAGGGACAGGGTTTTCGCTGAAGCTTTCTTT.